The 28 T cell receptor beta chains below all came from one sample that was sequenced in a study of CD8 T cells in Susac syndrome. With random hexamers, roughly 0.5 to 1 ug RNA was reverse transcribed. Each CDR3 protein gets one entry after TCRdb re-called the immunoSEQ multiplex PCR reads with MiXCR. Among 150,000 to 200,000 distinct CDR3 sequences listed, approximately 94% were seen once. Sequenced material: CD4+ T cells from PBMCs. These receptors all stem from a human donor with Susac syndrome.

The rearrangement joins TRBV14 to TRBJ1-3; no clear D. V was pared by 0 bases and J by 3 bases, with 15 bases between. The V gene's germline CDR1 is SGHDN and CDR2 FVKESK. CDR3 length equals 17 residues. The DNA of the CDR3 is TGTGCCAGCAGCCAAGATGTACACGGCAGTAGTGGAAACACCATATATTTT. Encoded protein: CASSQDVHGSSGNTIYF.

V is TRBV6-1 and J is TRBJ1-1, with unresolved D. The germline gives CDR1 MNHNS, CDR2 SASEGT. Trimming removed 2 bases from V and 11 bases from J, with 12 bases in between. The CDR3 contains 12 residues. The CDR3 protein is CASSELRRGAFF. The CDR3 DNA sequence: TGTGCCAGCAGTGAACTCCGCCGCGGGGCTTTCTTT.

This rearrangement joins TRBV5-1 to TRBJ2-7; D not certain. Trimming cost V 0 bases and J 3 bases, with 7 bases left between them. There are 13 residues in the CDR3. The germline V gene encodes CDR1 SGHRS and CDR2 YFSETQ. CDR3 amino acids: CASSLVVCYEQYV. For the CDR3, the DNA is TGCGCCAGCAGCTTGGTAGTCTGCTACGAGCAGTACGTC.

The rearrangement uses TRBV19 and TRBJ2-6; the D gene is possibly TRBD1 (5 bases). CDR3 length: 14 residues. V lost 5 bases and J lost 4, with 9 bases in between. Germline CDR1 LNHDA, CDR2 SQIVND (reference sequence). CDR3 coding DNA: TGTGCCAGTAGTGATACAGGAGGGGCCAACGTCCTGACTTTC. This translates into CASSDTGGANVLTF.

V and J are TRBV15 and TRBJ1-2; D may be TRBD1 (5 bases). Germline CDR1 is LNHNV and CDR2 is YYDKDF (reference sequence). V was clipped by 3 bases and J by 7 bases, with 18 bases between them. The CDR3 runs 15 residues. The CDR3, as DNA: TGTGCCACCAGCAGTCCGGAACAGGTTCGGTTTGGCTACACCTTC. This codes for CATSSPEQVRFGYTF.

This chain connects TRBV19 to TRBJ2-2; weak D call: TRBD1 (7 bases). The CDR3 runs 18 residues. The V gene's germline CDR1 is LNHDA and CDR2 SQIVND (reference sequence). V was clipped by 3 bases and J by 0 bases, with 17 bases between them. The CDR3 loop is CASSISTGRRANTGELFF. The CDR3 DNA reads as TGTGCCAGTAGTATCTCGACAGGGAGGCGTGCGAACACCGGGGAGCTGTTTTTT.

The chain carries TRBV15 and TRBJ2-1, with D possibly being TRBD1 or TRBD2 (5 bases each). The CDR3 consists of 14 residues. Trimming shortened V by 0 bases and J by 9 bases, and 12 bases separated the two germline ends. Germline lookup yields CDR1 LNHNV and CDR2 YYDKDF (reference sequence). The CDR3 DNA follows: TGTGCCACCAGCAGAGATTTGGGGGTGAGTGAGCAGTTCTTC. As protein: CATSRDLGVSEQFF.

The chain joins TRBV29-1 to TRBJ2-5; no clear D gene. Germline V lookup: CDR1 SQVTM, CDR2 ANQGSEA. V lost 4 bases and J lost 0, with 9 bases in between. This CDR3 comprises 13 residues. The DNA for the CDR3 is TGCAGCGTTGTAAAGGTTAACCAAGAGACCCAGTACTTC. Its translation is CSVVKVNQETQYF. The full variable domain, in which reference TRBV29-1 and TRBJ2-5 provide the parts outside the CDR3, is SAVISQKPSRDICQRGTSLTIQCQVDSQVTMMFWYRQQPGQSLTLIATANQGSEATYESGFVIDKFPISRPNLTFSTLTVSNMSPEDSSIYLCSVVKVNQETQYFGPGTRLLVL.

This chain connects TRBV7-9 to TRBJ1-1; 8 bases match TRBD1. J lost 3 bases, V lost 5 bases, and 11 bases had no gene match. The CDR3 extends over 16 amino acids. Germline CDR1 and CDR2: SEHNR and FQNEAQ (reference sequence). For the CDR3, the DNA is TGTGCCAGCAGCCCAGGACAGGGTGTCCATGACACTGAAGCTTTCTTT. Protein sequence: CASSPGQGVHDTEAFF.

This clonotype was seen only once. This chain links TRBV4-3 with TRBJ2-1, with TRBD2 as a possible D gene (6 bases). The germline V and J ends were trimmed by 0 bases and 9 bases, with 12 bases remaining between them. The CDR3 runs to 14 residues. Germline CDR1 and CDR2: LGHNA and YSLEER. The CDR3, as DNA: TGCGCCAGCAGCCAAGAGGAGGGGATGGGTGAGCAGTTCTTC. Protein: CASSQEEGMGEQFF.

This chain joins TRBV9 and TRBJ2-2; D gene unclear. The CDR3 is 12 amino acids. The germline V gene encodes CDR1 SGDLS and CDR2 YYNGEE. V shed 0 bases and J shed 7 bases, with 4 bases lying between them. DNA for the CDR3: TGTGCCAGCAGCGTAGCTTTCGGGGAGCTGTTTTTT. Translating gives CASSVAFGELFF. The full variable domain, completed using reference TRBV9 and TRBJ2-2, is DSGVTQTPKHLITATGQRVTLRCSPRSGDLSVYWYQQSLDQGLQFLIQYYNGEERAKGNILERFSAQQFPDLHSELNLSSLELGDSALYFCASSVAFGELFFGEGSRLTVL.

The rearrangement joins TRBV21-1 to TRBJ1-6. TRBV21-1 represents a pseudogene. This CDR3 region has 15 residues. The chain's CDR3 is CASIHPRAANSPLHF. The CDR3 DNA follows: TGTGCCAGCATCCACCCCAGGGCCGCAAATTCACCCCTCCACTTT.

The chain links TRBV29-1 to TRBJ2-3; D is tentatively TRBD1 or TRBD2 (6 bases each). Germline CDR1 reads SQVTM; CDR2 reads ANQGSEA. Trimming took 5 bases from V and 4 from J, leaving 16 bases between them. This CDR3 has 14 residues. The DNA of the CDR3 is TGCAGCGTTTATAGGGGGGCGGGCGCAGATACGCAGTATTTT. This sequence encodes CSVYRGAGADTQYF.

CDR3 in DNA: TGTGCCAGCAGCTTAACGGCCGGGGGGCAGACAGATACGCAGTATTTT. This encodes CASSLTAGGQTDTQYF. The rearrangement links TRBV7-2 to TRBJ2-3; tentative D call: TRBD2 (7 bases). V was cut by 2 bases and J by 3 bases, with 15 bases left in between. Germline CDR1 SGHTA, CDR2 FQGNSA. The CDR3 is 16 residues long. The whole variable domain, remainder taken from reference TRBV7-2 and TRBJ2-3, is GAGVSQSPSNKVTEKGKDVELRCDPISGHTALYWYRQSLGQGLEFLIYFQGNSAPDKSGLPSDRFSAERTGGSVSTLTIQRTQQEDSAVYLCASSLTAGGQTDTQYFGPGTRLTVL.

The chain uses TRBV30 and TRBJ1-1; D possibly corresponds to TRBD1 (6 bases). CDR1 and CDR2 from the germline V gene are GTSNPN and SVGIG (reference sequence). The CDR3 spans 15 residues. The V and J ends lost 1 base and 5 bases respectively, with 17 bases between them. The CDR3 protein is CAWSEVGTGQTEAFF. The CDR3 nucleotides read TGTGCCTGGAGTGAAGTGGGAACAGGGCAGACTGAAGCTTTCTTT.

V gene TRBV14 combines with J gene TRBJ2-1; D not certain. The ends were cut back, 3 bases at V and 4 bases at J, with 10 bases in the middle. This CDR3 contains 14 residues. Germline CDR1 SGHDN, CDR2 FVKESK. DNA for the CDR3: TGTGCCAGCAGCCATTCGTACCTGTACAATGAGCAGTTCTTC. It yields the protein CASSHSYLYNEQFF. Filled out from reference TRBV14 and TRBJ2-1, the complete variable domain reads EAGVTQFPSHSVIEKGQTVTLRCDPISGHDNLYWYRRVMGKEIKFLLHFVKESKQDESGMPNNRFLAERTGGTYSTLKVQPAELEDSGVYFCASSHSYLYNEQFFGPGTRLTVL.

V usage is TRBV4-2 and J usage is TRBJ2-4, with D perhaps matching TRBD1 (6 bases). The CDR3 runs to 14 residues. V lost 0 bases and J 7 bases, leaving 10 bases between the germline ends. Germline V gene sequence: CDR1 LGHNA, CDR2 YNFKEQ. Here the CDR3 reads CASSQDLRGNIQYF. Written as DNA, the CDR3 is TGTGCCAGCAGCCAAGATTTGAGGGGGAACATTCAGTACTTC.

The rearrangement joins TRBV29-1 to TRBJ2-2; D uncertain. V was cut by 1 base and J by 5 bases, with 8 bases left in between. The CDR3 spans 13 residues. Germline lookup yields CDR1 SQVTM and CDR2 ANQGSEA. The chain's CDR3 is CSVEVGSTGELFF. CDR3 coding DNA: TGCAGCGTTGAAGTAGGGTCAACCGGGGAGCTGTTTTTT.

This chain uses TRBV23-1 with TRBJ2-7; 7 bases fit TRBD2. TRBV23-1 is labeled an ORF, and its function is uncertain. The CDR3 is 16 amino acids. The trim removed 1 base at V and 2 bases at J, leaving 8 bases unmatched. CDR3 residues: CASSQFPAGSAYEQYV. CDR3 in DNA: TGCGCCAGCAGTCAATTTCCAGCGGGGAGCGCCTACGAGCAGTACGTC.

CDR3 amino acids: CASSGFLAGYNEQFF. As DNA, the CDR3 is TGTGCCAGCAGCGGATTCCTAGCGGGGTACAATGAGCAGTTCTTC. The chain recombines TRBV5-4 with TRBJ2-1, with 9 bases that match TRBD2. With V trimmed by 4 bases and J by 4 bases, 6 bases remained unmatched. There are 15 residues in the CDR3. Per the germline V gene, CDR1 is SGHNT and CDR2 is YYREEE (reference sequence).

This chain uses TRBV3-1 with TRBJ2-3; D may be TRBD1 (6 bases). Per the germline V gene, CDR1 is LGHDT and CDR2 is YNNKEL (reference sequence). This CDR3 comprises 16 residues. The ends were cut back, 1 base at V and 2 bases at J, with 13 bases in the middle. CDR3 residues: CASSQVRTDYTDTQYF. The DNA of the CDR3 is TGTGCCAGCAGCCAAGTCCGGACAGACTACACAGATACGCAGTATTTT.

This clonotype was observed once. V and J are TRBV3-1 and TRBJ2-5; 9 positions match TRBD1. The V and J ends lost 5 bases and 5 bases, in that order; junction bases with no gene match: 12. Germline CDR1 reads LGHDT; CDR2 reads YNNKEL (reference sequence). The CDR3 loop spans 16 amino acids. CDR3 residues: CASSNPQGAISETQYF. The CDR3 coding sequence is TGTGCCAGCAGCAATCCACAGGGGGCGATCTCTGAGACCCAGTACTTC.

The V gene is TRBV4-1, the J gene TRBJ1-3, with 7 bases lining up with TRBD1. Germline V gives CDR1 MGHRA, CDR2 YSYEKL. Trimming cost V 0 bases and J 0 bases; bases outside gene matches: 11. The CDR3 consists of 19 residues. The DNA for the CDR3 is TGCGCCAGCAGCCAAGACAGTTGGGGGACAGCTTTCTCTGGAAACACCATATATTTT. Amino acid sequence: CASSQDSWGTAFSGNTIYF.

The chain couples TRBV18 to TRBJ2-3; 12 bases map to TRBD2. CDR1 and CDR2 (germline): KGHSH, LQKENI. This CDR3 spans 19 amino acids. V dropped 7 bases and J dropped 0; count of bases not matched to a gene: 14. CDR3 loop: CASLNQGSGTSGSTDTQYF. The CDR3 nucleotides are TGTGCCAGCTTAAACCAGGGGTCCGGGACTAGCGGGAGCACAGATACGCAGTATTTT.

The chain recombines TRBV29-1 with TRBJ1-2; no definite D call. Trimming took off 3 bases at V and 1 base at J, with 15 bases between the two ends. This CDR3 is 15 amino acids long. The germline V gene encodes CDR1 SQVTM and CDR2 ANQGSEA. The CDR3 DNA reads as TGCAGCGTTGAGCCGGGCCCCCCGTTTAACTATGGCTACACCTTC. Protein product: CSVEPGPPFNYGYTF.

The DNA for the CDR3 is TGTGCCAGTGCAACCTCTGGAAACACCATATATTTT. It specifies CASATSGNTIYF. The chain is built from TRBV19 and TRBJ1-3; D is ambiguous. Germline V gene data show CDR1 as LNHDA and CDR2 as SQIVND (reference sequence). Trimming took off 8 bases at V and 0 bases at J, with 5 bases between the two ends. This CDR3 contains 12 residues.

The chain couples TRBV29-1 to TRBJ1-1; 9 nucleotides align to TRBD1. CDR1 is SQVTM and CDR2 is ANQGSEA in the germline V gene. The CDR3 length is 15 residues. The ends lost 7 bases at V and 3 bases at J; junction bases unmatched: 12. The CDR3 is CSAGGYRGRDTEAFF. DNA of the CDR3: TGCAGCGCTGGGGGGTACAGGGGGCGGGACACTGAAGCTTTCTTT.

The J gene is TRBJ2-5, the V gene TRBV24-1; D is uncertain. The V end lost 7 bases, the J end lost 1 base, and 6 bases lay between the germline ends. Germline V CDR1 and CDR2: KGHDR, SFDVKD. The CDR3 loop spans 12 amino acids. In DNA, the CDR3 is TGTGCCACCAGCGTGGGCCAAGAGACCCAGTACTTC. Translation: CATSVGQETQYF.